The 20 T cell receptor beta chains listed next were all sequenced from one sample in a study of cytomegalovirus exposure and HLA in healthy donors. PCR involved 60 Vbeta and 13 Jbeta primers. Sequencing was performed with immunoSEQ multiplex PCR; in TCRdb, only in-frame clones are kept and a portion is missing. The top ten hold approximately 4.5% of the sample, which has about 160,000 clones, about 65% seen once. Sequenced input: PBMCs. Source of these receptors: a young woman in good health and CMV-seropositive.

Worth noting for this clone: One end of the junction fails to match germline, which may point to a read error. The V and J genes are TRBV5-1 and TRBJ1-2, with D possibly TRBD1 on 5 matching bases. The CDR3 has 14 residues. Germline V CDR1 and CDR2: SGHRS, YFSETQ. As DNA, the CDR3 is TGCGCCAGCGGCTTTAACCAGGGCCCCTATGGCTACACCTTC. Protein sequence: CASGFNQGPYGYTF.

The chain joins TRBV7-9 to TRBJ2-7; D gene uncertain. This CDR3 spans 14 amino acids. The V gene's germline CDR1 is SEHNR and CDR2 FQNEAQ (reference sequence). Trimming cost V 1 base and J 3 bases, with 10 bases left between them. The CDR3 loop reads CASSLGLRIYEQYF. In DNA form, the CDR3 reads TGTGCCAGCAGCTTAGGCCTCAGGATCTACGAGCAGTACTTC.

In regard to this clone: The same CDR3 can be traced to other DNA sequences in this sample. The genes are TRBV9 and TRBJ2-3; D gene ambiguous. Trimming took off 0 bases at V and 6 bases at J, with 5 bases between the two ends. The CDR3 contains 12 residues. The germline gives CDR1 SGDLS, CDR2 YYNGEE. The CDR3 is CASSVALDTQYF. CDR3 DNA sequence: TGTGCCAGCAGCGTAGCTCTGGATACGCAGTATTTT.

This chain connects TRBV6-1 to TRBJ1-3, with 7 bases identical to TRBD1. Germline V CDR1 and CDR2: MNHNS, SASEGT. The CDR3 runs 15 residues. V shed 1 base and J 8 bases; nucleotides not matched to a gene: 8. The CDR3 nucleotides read TGTGCCAGCAGTGAAGGACAGGGCCTGTCGGACACCATATATTTT. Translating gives CASSEGQGLSDTIYF.

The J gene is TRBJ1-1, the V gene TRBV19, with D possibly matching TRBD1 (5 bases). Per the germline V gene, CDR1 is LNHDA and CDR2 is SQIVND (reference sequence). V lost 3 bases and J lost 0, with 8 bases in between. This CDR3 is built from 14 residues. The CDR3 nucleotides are TGTGCCAGTAGTATTGGACACCTGAACACTGAAGCTTTCTTT. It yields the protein CASSIGHLNTEAFF.

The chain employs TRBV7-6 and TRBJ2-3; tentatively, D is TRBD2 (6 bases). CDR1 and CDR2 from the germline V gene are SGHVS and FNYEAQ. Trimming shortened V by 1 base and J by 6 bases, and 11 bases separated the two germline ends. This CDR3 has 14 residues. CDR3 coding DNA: TGTGCCAGCAGCTTAGGGGCCGGAGGGGATACGCAGTATTTT. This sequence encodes CASSLGAGGDTQYF.

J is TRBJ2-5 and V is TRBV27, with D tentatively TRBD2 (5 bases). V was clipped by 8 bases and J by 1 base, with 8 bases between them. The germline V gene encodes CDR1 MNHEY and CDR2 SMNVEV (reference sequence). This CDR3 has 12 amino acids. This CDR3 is CASGRLQETQYF. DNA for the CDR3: TGTGCCAGCGGGAGACTCCAAGAGACCCAGTACTTC.

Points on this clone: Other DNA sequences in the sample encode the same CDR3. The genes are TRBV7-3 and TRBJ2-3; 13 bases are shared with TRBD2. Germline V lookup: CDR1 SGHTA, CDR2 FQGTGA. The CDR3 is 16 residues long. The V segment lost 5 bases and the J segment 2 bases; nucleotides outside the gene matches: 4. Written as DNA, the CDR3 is TGTGCCAGCAGCCTGGGACTAGCGGGGTCCACAGATACGCAGTATTTT. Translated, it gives CASSLGLAGSTDTQYF.

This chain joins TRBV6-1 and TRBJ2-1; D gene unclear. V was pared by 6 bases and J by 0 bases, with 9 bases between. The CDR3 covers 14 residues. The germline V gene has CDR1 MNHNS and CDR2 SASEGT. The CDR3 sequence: CASRPQSSYNEQFF. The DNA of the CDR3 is TGTGCCAGCAGACCACAGAGCTCCTACAATGAGCAGTTCTTC.

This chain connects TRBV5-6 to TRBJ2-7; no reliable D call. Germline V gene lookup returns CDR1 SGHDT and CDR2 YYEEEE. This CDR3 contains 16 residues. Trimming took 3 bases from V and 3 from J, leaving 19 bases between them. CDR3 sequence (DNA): TGTGCCAGCAGCTCGAGGTCGGGTCGCCAGTACTACGAGCAGTACTTC. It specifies CASSSRSGRQYYEQYF.

DNA for the CDR3: TGTGCCAGCAGCGTCTCCGGGACTAGCGGGAGGCCCAGCACAGATACGCAGTATTTT. It specifies CASSVSGTSGRPSTDTQYF. This chain links TRBV9 with TRBJ2-3; TRBD2 matches 15 bases. The CDR3 has 19 amino acids. With 2 bases clipped from V and 0 bases from J, the junction kept 7 bases outside the gene matches. Germline V gives CDR1 SGDLS, CDR2 YYNGEE.

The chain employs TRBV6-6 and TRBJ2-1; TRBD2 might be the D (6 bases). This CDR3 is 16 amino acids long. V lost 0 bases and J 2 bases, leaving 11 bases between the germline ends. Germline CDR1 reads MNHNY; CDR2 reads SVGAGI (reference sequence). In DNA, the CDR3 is TGTGCCAGCAGTTACTCGGGGGGTTTCCCCTACAATGAGCAGTTCTTC. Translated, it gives CASSYSGGFPYNEQFF.

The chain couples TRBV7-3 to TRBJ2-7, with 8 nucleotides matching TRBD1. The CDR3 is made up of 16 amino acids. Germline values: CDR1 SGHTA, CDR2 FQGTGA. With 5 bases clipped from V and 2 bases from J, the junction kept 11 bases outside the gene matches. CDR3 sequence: CASSPDQGAGAYEQYF. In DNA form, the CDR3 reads TGTGCCAGCAGCCCCGATCAGGGGGCAGGGGCCTACGAGCAGTACTTC. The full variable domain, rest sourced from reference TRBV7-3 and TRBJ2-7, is GAGVSQTPSNKVTEKGKYVELRCDPISGHTALYWYRQSLGQGPEFLIYFQGTGAADDSGLPNDRFFAVRPEGSVSTLKIQRTERGDSAVYLCASSPDQGAGAYEQYFGPGTRLTVT.

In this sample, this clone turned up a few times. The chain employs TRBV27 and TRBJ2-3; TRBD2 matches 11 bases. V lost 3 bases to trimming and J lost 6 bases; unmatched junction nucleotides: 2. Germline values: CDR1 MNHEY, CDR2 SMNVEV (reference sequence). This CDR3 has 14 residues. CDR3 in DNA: TGTGCCAGCAGTTTCATAGCGGGAGGGGATACGCAGTATTTT. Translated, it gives CASSFIAGGDTQYF.

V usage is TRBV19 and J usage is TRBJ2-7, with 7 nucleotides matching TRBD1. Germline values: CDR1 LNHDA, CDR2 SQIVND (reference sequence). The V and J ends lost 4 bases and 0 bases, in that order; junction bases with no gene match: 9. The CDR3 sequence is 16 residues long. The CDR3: CASSTRTGSSSYEQYF. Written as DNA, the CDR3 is TGTGCCAGTAGTACCAGGACAGGTTCGAGCTCCTACGAGCAGTACTTC.

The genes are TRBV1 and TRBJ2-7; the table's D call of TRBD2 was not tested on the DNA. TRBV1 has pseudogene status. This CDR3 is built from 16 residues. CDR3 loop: CTSSQGRSSSLDEQYF. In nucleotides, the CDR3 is TGCACCAGCAGCCAAGGTCGATCTAGCTCGTTAGACGAGCAGTACTTC.

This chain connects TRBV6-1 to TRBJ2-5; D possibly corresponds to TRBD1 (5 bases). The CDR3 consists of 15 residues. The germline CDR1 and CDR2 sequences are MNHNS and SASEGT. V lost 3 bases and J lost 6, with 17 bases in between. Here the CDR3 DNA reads TGTGCCAGCAGTGATCTAATTGGGGCCCCGAAGACCCAGTACTTC. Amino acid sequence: CASSDLIGAPKTQYF.

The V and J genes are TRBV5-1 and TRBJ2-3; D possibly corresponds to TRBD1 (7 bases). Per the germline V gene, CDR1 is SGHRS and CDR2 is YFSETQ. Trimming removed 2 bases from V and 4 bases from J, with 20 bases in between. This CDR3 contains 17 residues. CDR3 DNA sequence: TGCGCCAGCAGCTTTCCCCGACAGGGCGGCGGGGCAGATACGCAGTATTTT. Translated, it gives CASSFPRQGGGADTQYF.

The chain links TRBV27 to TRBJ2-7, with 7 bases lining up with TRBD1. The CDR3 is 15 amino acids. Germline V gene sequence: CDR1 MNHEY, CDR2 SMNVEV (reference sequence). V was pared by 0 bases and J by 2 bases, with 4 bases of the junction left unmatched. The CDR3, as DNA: TGTGCCAGCAGTTTATCGGGACAGCTGACCTACGAGCAGTACTTC. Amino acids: CASSLSGQLTYEQYF.

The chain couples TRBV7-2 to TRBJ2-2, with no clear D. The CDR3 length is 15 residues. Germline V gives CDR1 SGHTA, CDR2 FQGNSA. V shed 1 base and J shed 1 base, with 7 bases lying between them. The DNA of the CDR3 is TGTGCCAGCAGCTTAGATCCCCAGAACACCGGGGAGCTGTTTTTT. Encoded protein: CASSLDPQNTGELFF.